There are many counts of the clone carrying this TCR beta chain. What it binds is unknown. The junction departs from germline at one end; a sequencing error may be responsible. TCR beta CDR3 amplification used RNA transcripts. Second-round multiplex PCR came after first-round RT-PCR with HTBI primers. One entry per CDR3 protein results from TCRdb running MiXCR on the multiplex PCR reads. Of a few hundred thousand distinct CDR3 sequences in the sample, about 17% were seen once. The sample originates from a study of Graves' ophthalmopathy and Graves' hyperthyroidism. Study results and limitations: A majority of expanded thyroid clonotypes exceeding 0.001 frequency were likewise present in blood. Distinction of ophthalmopathy from stable hyperthyroidism by a 13-signature model reached about 87% sensitivity and 70% to 83% specificity.

The CDR3 is made up of 14 amino acids. The germline V gene encodes CDR1 SGHRS and CDR2 YFSETQ. It was on clinical symptoms, serum thyroxine, TRAb, thyroid ultrasound and orbital computed tomography that diagnosis relied. The PBMCs had their origin in 10 ml of fresh peripheral blood. The chain is built from TRBV5-1 and TRBJ1-1; D may be TRBD1 (5 bases). The TCR originated in a woman under 30 with Graves' ophthalmopathy. Material: peripheral blood. The CDR3 DNA is TGTGCCAGCAGCTTACGGGGCATGAACACTGAAGCTTTCTTT. It is translated as CASSLRGMNTEAFF.